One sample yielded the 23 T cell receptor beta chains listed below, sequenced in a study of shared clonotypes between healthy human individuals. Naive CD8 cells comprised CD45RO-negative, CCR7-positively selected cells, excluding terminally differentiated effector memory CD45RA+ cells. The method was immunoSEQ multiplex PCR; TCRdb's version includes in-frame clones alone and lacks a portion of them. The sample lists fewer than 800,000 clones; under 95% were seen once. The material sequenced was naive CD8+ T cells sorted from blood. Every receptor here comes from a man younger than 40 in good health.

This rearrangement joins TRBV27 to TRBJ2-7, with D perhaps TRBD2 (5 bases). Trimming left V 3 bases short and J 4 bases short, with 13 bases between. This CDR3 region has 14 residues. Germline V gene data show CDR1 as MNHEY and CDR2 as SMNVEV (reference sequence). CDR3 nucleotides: TGTGCCAGCAGTTTCGGGAAATCGTCGTACGAGCAGTACTTC. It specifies CASSFGKSSYEQYF.

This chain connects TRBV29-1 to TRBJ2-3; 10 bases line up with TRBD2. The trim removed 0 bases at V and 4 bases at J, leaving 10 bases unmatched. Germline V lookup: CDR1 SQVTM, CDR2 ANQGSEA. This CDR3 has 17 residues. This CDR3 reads CSVEDPLAGVPPDTQYF. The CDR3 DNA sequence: TGCAGCGTTGAAGATCCCCTAGCGGGAGTCCCCCCAGATACGCAGTATTTT.

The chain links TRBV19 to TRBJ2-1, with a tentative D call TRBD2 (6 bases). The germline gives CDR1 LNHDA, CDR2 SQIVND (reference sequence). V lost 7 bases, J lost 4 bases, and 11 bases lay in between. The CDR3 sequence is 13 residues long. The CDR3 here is CASNSGPYNEQFF. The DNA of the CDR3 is TGTGCCAGTAATAGCGGCCCTTACAATGAGCAGTTCTTC. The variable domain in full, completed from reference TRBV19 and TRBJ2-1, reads DGGITQSPKYLFRKEGQNVTLSCEQNLNHDAMYWYRQDPGQGLRLIYYSQIVNDFQKGDIAEGYSVSREKKESFPLTVTSAQKNPTAFYLCASNSGPYNEQFFGPGTRLTVL.

CDR3 bases: TGTGCCAGCAGCTTGGCCTCTGGGCTAGCGGGATATGAGCAGTACTTC. Protein: CASSLASGLAGYEQYF. The chain carries TRBV7-9 and TRBJ2-7; TRBD2 agrees at 9 bases. Looked up from germline, CDR1 is SEHNR and CDR2 is FQNEAQ (reference sequence). J lost 7 bases, V lost 3 bases, and 13 bases had no gene match. CDR3 length: 16 residues.

CDR3 coding DNA: TGTGCCAGCAGCGTAGACCCTATTGCGGGTAATGAAGCTTTCTTT. This gives the protein CASSVDPIAGNEAFF. The rearrangement uses TRBV9 and TRBJ1-1; D unresolved. The CDR3 has 15 residues. Deletions cut 0 bases from V and 7 bases from J, with 16 bases between. Germline V gives CDR1 SGDLS, CDR2 YYNGEE.

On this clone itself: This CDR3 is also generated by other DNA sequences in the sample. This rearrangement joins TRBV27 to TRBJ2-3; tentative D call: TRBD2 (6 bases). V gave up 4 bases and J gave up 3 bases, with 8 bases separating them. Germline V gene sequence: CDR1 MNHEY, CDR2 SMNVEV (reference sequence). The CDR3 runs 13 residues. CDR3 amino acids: CASSYGSTDTQYF. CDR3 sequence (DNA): TGTGCCAGCAGTTACGGGAGTACAGATACGCAGTATTTT.

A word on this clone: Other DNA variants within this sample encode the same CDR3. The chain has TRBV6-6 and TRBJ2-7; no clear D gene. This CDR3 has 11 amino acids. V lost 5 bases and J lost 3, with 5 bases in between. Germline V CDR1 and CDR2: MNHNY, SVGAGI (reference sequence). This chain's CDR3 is CASSASYEQYF. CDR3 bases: TGTGCCAGCAGTGCCAGCTACGAGCAGTACTTC.

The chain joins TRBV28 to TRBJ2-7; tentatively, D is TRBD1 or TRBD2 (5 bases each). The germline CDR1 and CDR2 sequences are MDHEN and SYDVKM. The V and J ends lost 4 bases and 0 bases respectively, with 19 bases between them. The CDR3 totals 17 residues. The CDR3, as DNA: TGTGCCAGCAGTTCCCCAACCGGGACGGAGAGCTCCTACGAGCAGTACTTC. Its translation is CASSSPTGTESSYEQYF.

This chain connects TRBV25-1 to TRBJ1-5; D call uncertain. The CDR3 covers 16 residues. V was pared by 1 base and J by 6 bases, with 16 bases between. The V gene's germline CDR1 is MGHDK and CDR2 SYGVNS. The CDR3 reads CASSELPRGFGQPQHF. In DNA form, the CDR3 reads TGTGCCAGCAGTGAATTGCCCCGGGGTTTTGGTCAGCCCCAGCATTTT.

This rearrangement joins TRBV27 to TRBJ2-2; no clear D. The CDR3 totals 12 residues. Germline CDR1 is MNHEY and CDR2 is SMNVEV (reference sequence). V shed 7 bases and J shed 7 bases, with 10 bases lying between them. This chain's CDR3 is CASIGWNGELFF. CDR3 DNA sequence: TGTGCCAGCATCGGGTGGAACGGGGAGCTGTTTTTT.

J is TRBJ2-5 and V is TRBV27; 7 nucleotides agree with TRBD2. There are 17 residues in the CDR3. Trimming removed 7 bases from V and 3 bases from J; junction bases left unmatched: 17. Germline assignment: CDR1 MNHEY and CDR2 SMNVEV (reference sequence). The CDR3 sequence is CASNLLRALGRKETQYF. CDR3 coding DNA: TGTGCCAGCAACCTTCTTCGGGCTCTCGGGAGGAAAGAGACCCAGTACTTC.

CDR3 bases: TGTGCCAGCAGCCACGGAGTGGATTCTCCAGGGTACGAGCAGTACTTC. The encoded protein is CASSHGVDSPGYEQYF. This chain uses TRBV7-9 with TRBJ2-7; perhaps TRBD1 as D (5 bases). V was clipped by 5 bases and J by 4 bases, with 21 bases between them. CDR1 and CDR2 from the germline V gene are SEHNR and FQNEAQ (reference sequence). The CDR3 length is 16 residues. Full variable domain (outside the CDR3, taken from reference TRBV7-9 and TRBJ2-7): DTGVSQNPRHKITKRGQNVTFRCDPISEHNRLYWYRQTLGQGPEFLTYFQNEAQLEKSRLLSDRFSAERPKGSFSTLEIQRTEQGDSAMYLCASSHGVDSPGYEQYFGPGTRLTVT.

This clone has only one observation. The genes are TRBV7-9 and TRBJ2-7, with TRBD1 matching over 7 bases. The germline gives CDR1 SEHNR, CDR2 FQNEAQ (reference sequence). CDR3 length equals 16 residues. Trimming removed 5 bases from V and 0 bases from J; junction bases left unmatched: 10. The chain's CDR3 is CASSPQTGRLSYEQYF. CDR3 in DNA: TGTGCCAGCAGCCCCCAGACAGGGCGGCTCTCCTACGAGCAGTACTTC.

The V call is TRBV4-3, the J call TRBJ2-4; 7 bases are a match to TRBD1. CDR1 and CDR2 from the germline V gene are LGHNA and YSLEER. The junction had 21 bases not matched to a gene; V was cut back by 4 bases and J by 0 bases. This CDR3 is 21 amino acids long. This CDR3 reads CASSRLPGQVKPLLAKNIQYF. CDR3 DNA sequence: TGCGCCAGCAGCCGACTACCCGGACAGGTCAAACCCCTTCTAGCCAAAAACATTCAGTACTTC.

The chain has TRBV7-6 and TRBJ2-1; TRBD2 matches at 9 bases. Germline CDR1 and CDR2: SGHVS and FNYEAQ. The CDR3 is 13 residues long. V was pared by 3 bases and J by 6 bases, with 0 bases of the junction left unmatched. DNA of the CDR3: TGTGCCAGCAGCTTTAGCGGGAGCAATGAGCAGTTCTTC. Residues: CASSFSGSNEQFF.

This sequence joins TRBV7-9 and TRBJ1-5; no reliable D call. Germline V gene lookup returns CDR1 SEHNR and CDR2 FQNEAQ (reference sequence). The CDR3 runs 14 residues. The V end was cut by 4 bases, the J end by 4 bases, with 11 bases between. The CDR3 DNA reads TGTGCCAGCAGCTACCCAGGCCTTAATCAGCCCCAGCATTTT. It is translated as CASSYPGLNQPQHF.

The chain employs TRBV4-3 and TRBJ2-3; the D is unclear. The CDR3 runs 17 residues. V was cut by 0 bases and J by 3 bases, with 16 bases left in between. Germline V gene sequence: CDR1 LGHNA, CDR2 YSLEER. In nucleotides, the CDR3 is TGCGCCAGCAGCCAAGATACCAGCTCCCCTGGGACAGATACGCAGTATTTT. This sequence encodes CASSQDTSSPGTDTQYF.

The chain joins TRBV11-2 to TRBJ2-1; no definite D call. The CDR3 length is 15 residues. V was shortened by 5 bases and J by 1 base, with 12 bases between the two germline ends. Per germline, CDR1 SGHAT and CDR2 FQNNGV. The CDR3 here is CASSTPPASYNEQFF. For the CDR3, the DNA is TGTGCCAGCAGCACCCCACCCGCGTCCTACAATGAGCAGTTCTTC.

CDR3 sequence reads: CASSRRWYNEQFF. The CDR3 DNA sequence: TGTGCCAGCAGCCGGCGTTGGTACAATGAGCAGTTCTTC. The J gene is TRBJ2-1, the V gene TRBV14, with D unclear. In germline, CDR1 is SGHDN, CDR2 FVKESK. Trimming cost V 4 bases and J 4 bases, with 8 bases left between them. CDR3 length: 13 residues.

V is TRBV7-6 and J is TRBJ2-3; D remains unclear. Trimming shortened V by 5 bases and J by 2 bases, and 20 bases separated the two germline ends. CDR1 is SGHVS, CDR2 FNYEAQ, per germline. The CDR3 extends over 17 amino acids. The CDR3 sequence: CASSGGIESPSTDTQYF. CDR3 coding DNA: TGTGCCAGCAGCGGTGGTATCGAGTCTCCCTCCACAGATACGCAGTATTTT. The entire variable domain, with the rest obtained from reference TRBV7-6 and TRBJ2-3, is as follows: GAGVSQSPRYKVTKRGQDVALRCDPISGHVSLYWYRQALGQGPEFLTYFNYEAQQDKSGLPNDRFSAERPEGSISTLTIQRTEQRDSAMYRCASSGGIESPSTDTQYFGPGTRLTVL.

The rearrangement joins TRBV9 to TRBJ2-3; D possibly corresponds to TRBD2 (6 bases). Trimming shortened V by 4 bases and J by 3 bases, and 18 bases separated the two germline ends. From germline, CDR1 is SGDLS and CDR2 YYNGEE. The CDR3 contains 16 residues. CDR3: CASSFPRGKATDTQYF. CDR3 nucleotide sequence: TGTGCCAGCAGCTTCCCCCGGGGGAAGGCTACAGATACGCAGTATTTT.

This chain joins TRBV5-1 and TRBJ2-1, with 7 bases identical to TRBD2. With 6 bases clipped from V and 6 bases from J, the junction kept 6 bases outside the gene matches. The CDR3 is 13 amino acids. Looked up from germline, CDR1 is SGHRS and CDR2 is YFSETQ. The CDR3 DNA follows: TGCGCCAGCACCGGGACTAATTCCAATGAGCAGTTCTTC. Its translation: CASTGTNSNEQFF.

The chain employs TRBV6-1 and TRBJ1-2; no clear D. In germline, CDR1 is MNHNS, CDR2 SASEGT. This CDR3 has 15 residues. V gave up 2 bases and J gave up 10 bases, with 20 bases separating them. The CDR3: CASSEWMGGVFAYTF. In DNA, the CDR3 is TGTGCCAGCAGTGAATGGATGGGCGGTGTTTTTGCCTACACCTTC.